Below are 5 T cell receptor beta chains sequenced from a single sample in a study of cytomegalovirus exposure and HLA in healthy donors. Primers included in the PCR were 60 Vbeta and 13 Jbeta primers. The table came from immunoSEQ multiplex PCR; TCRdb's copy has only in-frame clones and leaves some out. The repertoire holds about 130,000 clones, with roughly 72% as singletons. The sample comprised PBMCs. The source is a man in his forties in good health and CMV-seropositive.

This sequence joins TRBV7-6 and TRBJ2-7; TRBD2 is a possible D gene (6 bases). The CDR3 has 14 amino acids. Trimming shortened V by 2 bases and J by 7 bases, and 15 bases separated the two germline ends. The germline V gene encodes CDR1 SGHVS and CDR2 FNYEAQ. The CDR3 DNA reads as TGTGCCAGCAGCTTAAGCGGGTCAAGTTGGGAGCAGTACTTC. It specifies CASSLSGSSWEQYF.

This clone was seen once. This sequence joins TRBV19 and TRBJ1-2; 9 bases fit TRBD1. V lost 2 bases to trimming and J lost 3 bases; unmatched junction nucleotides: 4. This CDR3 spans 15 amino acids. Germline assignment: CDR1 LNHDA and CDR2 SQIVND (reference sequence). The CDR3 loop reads CASSIKGQGDYGYTF. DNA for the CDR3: TGTGCCAGTAGTATAAAGGGACAGGGCGACTATGGCTACACCTTC.

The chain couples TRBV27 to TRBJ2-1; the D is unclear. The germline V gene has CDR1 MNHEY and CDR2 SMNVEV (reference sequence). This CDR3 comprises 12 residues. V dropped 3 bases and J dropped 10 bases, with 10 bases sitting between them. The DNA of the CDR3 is TGTGCCAGCAGTTTTAATGGGCTAGAGCAGTTCTTC. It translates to CASSFNGLEQFF.

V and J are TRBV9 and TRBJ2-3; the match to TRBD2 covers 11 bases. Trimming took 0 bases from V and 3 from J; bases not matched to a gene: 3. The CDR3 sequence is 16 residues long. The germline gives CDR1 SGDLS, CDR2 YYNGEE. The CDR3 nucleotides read TGTGCCAGCAGCGTAGGCACTAGCGGGAGTACAGATACGCAGTATTTT. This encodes CASSVGTSGSTDTQYF.

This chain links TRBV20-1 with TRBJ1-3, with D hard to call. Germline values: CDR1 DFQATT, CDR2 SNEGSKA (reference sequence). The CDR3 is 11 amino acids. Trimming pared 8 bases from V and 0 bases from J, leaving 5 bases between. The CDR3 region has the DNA TGCAGTTCCAGCTCTGGAAACACCATATATTTT. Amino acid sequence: CSSSSGNTIYF.